The table lists the clone carrying this TCR beta chain with a few counts. What it recognizes is unknown. Measured with immunoSEQ multiplex PCR; TCRdb has only the in-frame clones, and not every one. The data hold roughly 62,000 clones, with approximately 89% observed a single time. The CDR3 is 15 residues long. Germline CDR1 is KGHSH and CDR2 is LQKENI. J lost 5 bases, V lost 3 bases, and 6 bases had no gene match. The sample is drawn from a study of graft-versus-host responses after intestinal transplantation. Study-level information: Transplantation in recipients was multivisceral, liver-intestinal, or isolated intestinal. Recipients across the board were started on anti-thymocyte globulin induction, then kept on tacrolimus and steroids for two to four years. Findings and limits, study-wide: Early after transplant, HvG clones declined as circulating GvH clones peaked. GvH clones detected in recipient marrow included some appearing first in ileum or blood.

The sample here was PBMCs, taken 118 to 130 days after intestinal transplantation. The rearrangement links TRBV18 to TRBJ2-5; 10 nucleotides agree with TRBD1. The sequence came from a human patient who received an intestinal transplant, so some T cells may come from the graft donor. CDR3 coding DNA: TGTGCCAGCTCACCGAAGACAGGGGGCGAGGAGACCCAGTACTTC. It codes for CASSPKTGGEETQYF.